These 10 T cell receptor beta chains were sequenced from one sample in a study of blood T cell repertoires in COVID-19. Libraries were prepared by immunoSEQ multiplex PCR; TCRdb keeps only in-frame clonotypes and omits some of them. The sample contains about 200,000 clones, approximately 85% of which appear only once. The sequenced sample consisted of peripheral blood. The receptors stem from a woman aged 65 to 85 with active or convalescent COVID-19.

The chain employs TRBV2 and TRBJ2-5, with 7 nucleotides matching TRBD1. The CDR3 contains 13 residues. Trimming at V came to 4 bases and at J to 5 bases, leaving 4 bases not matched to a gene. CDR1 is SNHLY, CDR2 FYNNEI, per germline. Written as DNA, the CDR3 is TGTGCCAGCAGTGTCTTACAGGGGGAGACCCAGTACTTC. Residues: CASSVLQGETQYF.

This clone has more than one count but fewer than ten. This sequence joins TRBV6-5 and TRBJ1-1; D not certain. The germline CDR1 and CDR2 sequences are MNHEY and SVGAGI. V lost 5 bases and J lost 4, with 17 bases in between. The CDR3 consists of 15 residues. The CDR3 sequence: CASSRGEVLVTEAFF. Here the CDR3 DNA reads TGTGCCAGCAGTCGGGGTGAAGTCTTGGTCACTGAAGCTTTCTTT.

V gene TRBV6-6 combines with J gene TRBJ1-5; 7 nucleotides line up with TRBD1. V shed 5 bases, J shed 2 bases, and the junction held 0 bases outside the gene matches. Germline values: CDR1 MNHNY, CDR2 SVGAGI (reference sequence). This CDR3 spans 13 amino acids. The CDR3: CASSDRGNQPQHF. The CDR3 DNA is TGTGCCAGCAGTGACAGGGGCAATCAGCCCCAGCATTTT.

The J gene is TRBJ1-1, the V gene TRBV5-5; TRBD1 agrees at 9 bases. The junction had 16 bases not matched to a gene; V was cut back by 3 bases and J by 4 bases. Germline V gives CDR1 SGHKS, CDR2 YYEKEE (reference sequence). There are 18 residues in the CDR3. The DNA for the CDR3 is TGTGCCAGCAGCTGGGGGGACAGGGAGATCGGAGTGACCACTGAAGCTTTCTTT. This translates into CASSWGDREIGVTTEAFF.

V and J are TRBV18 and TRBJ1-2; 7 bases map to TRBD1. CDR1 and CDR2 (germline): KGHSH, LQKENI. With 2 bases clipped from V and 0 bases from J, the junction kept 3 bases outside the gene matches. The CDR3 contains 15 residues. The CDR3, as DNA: TGTGCCAGCTCACCAACGGGACAGCCTAACTATGGCTACACCTTC. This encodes CASSPTGQPNYGYTF.

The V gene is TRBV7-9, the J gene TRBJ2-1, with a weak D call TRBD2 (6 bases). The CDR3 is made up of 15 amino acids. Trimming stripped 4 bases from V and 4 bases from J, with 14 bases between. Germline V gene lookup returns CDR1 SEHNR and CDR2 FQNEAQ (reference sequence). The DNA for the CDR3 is TGTGCCAGCAGCTCCCAGCGGGCGCGTTACAATGAGCAGTTCTTC. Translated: CASSSQRARYNEQFF.

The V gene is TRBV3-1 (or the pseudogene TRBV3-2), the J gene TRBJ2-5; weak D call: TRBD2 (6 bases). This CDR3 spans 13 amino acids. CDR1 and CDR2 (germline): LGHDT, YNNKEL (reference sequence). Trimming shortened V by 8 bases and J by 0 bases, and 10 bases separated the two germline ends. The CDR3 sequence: CASRTMYQETQYF. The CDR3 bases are TGTGCCAGCCGGACTATGTACCAAGAGACCCAGTACTTC.

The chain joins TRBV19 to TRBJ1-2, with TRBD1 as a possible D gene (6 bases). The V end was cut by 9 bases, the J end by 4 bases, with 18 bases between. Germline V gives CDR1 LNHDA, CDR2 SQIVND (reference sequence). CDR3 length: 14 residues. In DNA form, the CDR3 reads TGTGCCAGCCGTGCCGCTACAGGGATCTATGGCTACACCTTC. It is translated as CASRAATGIYGYTF.

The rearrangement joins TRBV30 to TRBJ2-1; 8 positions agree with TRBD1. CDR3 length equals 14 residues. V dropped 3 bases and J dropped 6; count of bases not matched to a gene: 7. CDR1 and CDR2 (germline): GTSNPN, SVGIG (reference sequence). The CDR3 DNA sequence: TGTGCCTGGAGCTGGACAGGGATCCCCAATGAGCAGTTCTTC. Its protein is CAWSWTGIPNEQFF.

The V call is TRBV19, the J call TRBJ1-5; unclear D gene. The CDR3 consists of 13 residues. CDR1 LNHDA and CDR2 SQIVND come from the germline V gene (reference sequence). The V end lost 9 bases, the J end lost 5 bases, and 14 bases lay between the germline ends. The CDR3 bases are TGTGCCAGCAATAATTGGGCTGATCAGCCCCAGCATTTT. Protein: CASNNWADQPQHF.